A selection of T cell receptor beta chains follows, all from one sample in a study of blood T cell repertoires in COVID-19. Sequencing was performed with immunoSEQ multiplex PCR; in TCRdb, only in-frame clones are kept and a portion is missing. The sample contains around 280,000 clones, roughly 91% of which appear only once. Material for sequencing was peripheral blood. The receptors come from a woman between 25 and 40 years old with COVID-19, enrolled during active disease. The CDR3 runs from the conserved cysteine through the conserved F or W. The D gene is left open where the match is weak. Some rows have no size entry. The others give once, few or many, or a class for an expanded clone.

-,-,TRBV12-2,TRBJ1-3,CASRSPMAGEGSGNTIYF,TGTGCAAGTCGCTCCCCGATGGCGGGAGAGGGATCTGGAAACACCATATATTTT
-,once,TRBV7-8,TRBJ1-2,CASSPRAGQGGYTF,TGTGCCAGCAGCCCCCGGGCAGGGCAAGGTGGCTACACCTTC
TRBD1,-,TRBV27,TRBJ1-3,CASSPSTGEAGNTIYF,TGTGCCAGCAGTCCGTCGACAGGGGAAGCTGGAAACACCATATATTTT
TRBD1,-,TRBV28,TRBJ1-4,CASSSIGTGDEKLFF,TGTGCCAGCAGTTCGATCGGGACAGGAGATGAAAAACTGTTTTTT
-,-,TRBV19,TRBJ1-5,CASSSGRELEQPQHF,TGTGCCAGTAGTAGTGGCAGGGAATTAGAACAGCCCCAGCATTTT
TRBD1,-,TRBV18,TRBJ1-1,CASSPGTGWANEAFF,TGTGCCAGCTCACCCGGGACAGGGTGGGCAAATGAAGCTTTCTTT
TRBD2,-,TRBV27,TRBJ2-5,CASSLGLAQETQYF,TGTGCCAGCAGTCTGGGACTAGCGCAAGAGACCCAGTACTTC
TRBD1,-,TRBV5-1,TRBJ2-5,CASSLRARTGQETQYF,TGCGCCAGCAGCTTAAGAGCCCGGACAGGCCAAGAGACCCAGTACTTC
-,-,TRBV7-9,TRBJ2-2,CASSVTEYGPYTGELFF,TGTGCCAGCAGCGTGACAGAATACGGACCATACACCGGGGAGCTGTTTTTT
TRBD2,-,TRBV11-2,TRBJ2-5,CASSLIAGFQETQYF,TGTGCCAGCAGCTTAATAGCGGGTTTCCAAGAGACCCAGTACTTC
-,-,TRBV19,TRBJ1-2,CASSSFPGYTF,TGTGCCAGTAGCTCCTTCCCCGGCTACACCTTC
-,once,TRBV9,TRBJ2-5,CASSPGLAAYQETQYF,TGTGCCAGCAGTCCTGGGCTAGCTGCGTACCAAGAGACCCAGTACTTC
-,-,TRBV7-9,TRBJ2-4,CASSLMGAGAKNIQYF,TGTGCCAGCAGCTTGATGGGGGCAGGGGCCAAAAACATTCAGTACTTC
-,-,TRBV6-2/TRBV6-3,TRBJ2-7,CASSPATYEQYF,TGTGCCAGCAGCCCCGCGACCTACGAGCAGTACTTC
-,-,TRBV4-2,TRBJ1-1,CASSHHIRPGERNTEAFF,TGTGCCAGCAGCCATCATATTAGGCCAGGGGAGAGGAACACTGAAGCTTTCTTT
TRBD1,-,TRBV7-2,TRBJ2-5,CASRATGTGGETQYF,TGTGCCAGCAGAGCGACCGGGACAGGGGGAGAGACCCAGTACTTC
-,-,TRBV5-1,TRBJ1-5,CASSLRGNQPQHF,TGCGCCAGCAGCTTGAGGGGGAATCAGCCCCAGCATTTT
-,-,TRBV2,TRBJ1-6,CASRSVENSPLHF,TGTGCCAGCAGGAGCGTGGAAAATTCACCCCTCCACTTT
-,-,TRBV27,TRBJ2-1,CASSRYNEQFF,TGTGCCAGCAGCCGGTACAATGAGCAGTTCTTC
-,-,TRBV4-2,TRBJ2-3,CASSQIGPGTGITDTQYF,TGTGCCAGCAGCCAAATTGGCCCAGGTACAGGGATTACAGATACGCAGTATTTT
-,-,TRBV11-2,TRBJ2-7,CASSLGQGIYEQYF,TGTGCCAGCAGCTTAGGGCAGGGAATCTACGAGCAGTACTTC
-,-,TRBV11-2,TRBJ1-6,CASSLEGPGVSYSPLHF,TGTGCCAGCAGCTTAGAAGGTCCAGGTGTCAGCTATTCACCCCTCCACTTT